A selection of T cell receptor beta chains follows, all from one sample in a study of blood T cell repertoires in COVID-19. The data were produced by immunoSEQ multiplex PCR, yet TCRdb's version contains in-frame clones alone and is incomplete. The sample has approximately 67,000 clones, about 89% seen once; the top ten hold 6% to 8%. Source material: peripheral blood. The receptors were gathered from a human donor in a cohort sampled during active COVID-19. Both conserved end residues are part of each CDR3. The D gene is left open where the match is weak. Only part of the rows carry a size: once, few, many, or a class if the clone is expanded.

clone_size j_call d_call v_call cdr3_aa cdr3_nt
few TRBJ2-7 TRBD2 TRBV29-1 CSVGTSGSRYEQYF TGCAGCGTCGGGACTAGCGGGAGTCGGTACGAGCAGTACTTC
. TRBJ2-7 TRBD2 TRBV2 CASRGRTSGYSYEQYF TGTGCCAGCAGGGGGAGGACTAGCGGGTACTCCTACGAGCAGTACTTC
. TRBJ2-1 . TRBV5-1 CASSLQGNEQFF TGCGCCAGCAGCTTACAGGGCAATGAGCAGTTCTTC
few TRBJ1-2 . TRBV9 CASSVRDTRFGGYTF TGTGCCAGCAGCGTTAGGGACACCCGTTTCGGAGGCTACACCTTC
. TRBJ1-3 . TRBV4-3 CASSQETLRRGSGNTIYF TGCGCCAGCAGCCAAGAAACCCTAAGAAGGGGATCTGGAAACACCATATATTTT
. TRBJ2-1 TRBD2 TRBV7-2 CASAQAGGQSEQFF TGTGCCAGCGCCCAGGCGGGGGGCCAGAGTGAGCAGTTCTTC
once TRBJ2-7 TRBD2 TRBV24-1 CATSDPTSGIYEQYF TGTGCCACCAGTGATCCGACTAGCGGGATCTACGAGCAGTACTTC
once TRBJ2-6 . TRBV7-2 CASKLTSDSRGANVLTF TGTGCCAGCAAACTAACCTCAGACAGTCGGGGGGCCAACGTCCTGACTTTC
. TRBJ2-3 TRBD2 TRBV29-1 CSVVWSSGLNTDTQYF TGCAGCGTTGTGTGGTCTAGCGGGCTGAACACAGATACGCAGTATTTT
few TRBJ1-5 TRBD1 TRBV19 CASSRDRVNQPQHF TGTGCCAGTAGTCGAGACAGGGTCAATCAGCCCCAGCATTTT
. TRBJ2-3 . TRBV9 CARSVRGAGAGDTQYF TGCGCCCGCAGCGTTCGGGGGGCAGGGGCTGGGGATACGCAGTATTTT
. TRBJ1-4 TRBD1 TRBV18 CASSRPATGRDEKLFF TGTGCCAGCTCACGGCCGGCGACAGGGCGAGATGAAAAACTGTTTTTT
once TRBJ2-7 . TRBV4-3 CASSQDDGYEQYF TGCGCCAGCAGCCAAGATGACGGGTACGAGCAGTACTTC
. TRBJ2-5 . TRBV4-1 CASSTQTLKETQYF TGCGCCAGCAGCACCCAGACTTTGAAAGAGACCCAGTACTTC
. TRBJ1-1 . TRBV7-2 CASSPPGRRGTEAFF TGTGCCAGCAGCCCTCCGGGGCGGCGGGGCACTGAAGCTTTCTTT
. TRBJ2-7 TRBD1 TRBV7-9 CASSLGQGDYEQYF TGTGCCAGCAGCTTAGGACAGGGCGACTACGAGCAGTACTTC
once TRBJ1-2 TRBD1 TRBV11-2 CASRDRGHGYTF TGTGCCAGCAGAGACAGGGGCCATGGCTACACCTTC
. TRBJ1-5 . TRBV2 CASSPPGGQFGQPQHF TGTGCCAGCAGTCCCCCCGGCGGACAGTTTGGACAGCCCCAGCATTTT
. TRBJ2-1 . TRBV23-1 CASSVPTGSPYNEQFF TGCGCCAGCAGTGTTCCTACAGGGAGCCCCTACAATGAGCAGTTCTTC
. TRBJ2-4 TRBD2 TRBV4-3 CASSQDWSRGGGHVKNIQYF TGCGCCAGCAGCCAAGATTGGTCGCGCGGGGGGGGTCATGTCAAAAACATTCAGTACTTC
. TRBJ2-7 TRBD1 TRBV30 CAWRLWAGTGGAYEQYF TGTGCCTGGAGACTTTGGGCAGGGACAGGGGGCGCCTACGAGCAGTACTTC
. TRBJ2-7 TRBD1 TRBV29-1 CSVGDRAGEQYF TGCAGCGTTGGGGACAGGGCGGGCGAGCAGTACTTC
. TRBJ2-7 . TRBV6-6 CASSNQGSEQYF TGTGCCAGCAGTAACCAGGGGAGCGAGCAGTACTTC
few TRBJ2-7 . TRBV18 CASSPPGREQYF TGTGCCAGCTCACCACCGGGGCGCGAGCAGTACTTC
. TRBJ2-3 TRBD1 TRBV30 CARGSRGTDTQYF TGTGCCCGAGGGTCCAGGGGGACAGATACGCAGTATTTT
. TRBJ2-6 . TRBV7-2 CASSSDISGANVLTF TGTGCCAGCAGCTCCGACATCTCTGGGGCCAACGTCCTGACTTTC
. TRBJ1-2 . TRBV2 CASSDRGNYGYTF TGTGCCAGCAGTGACCGGGGGAACTATGGCTACACCTTC
. TRBJ2-3 TRBD1 TRBV30 CAWSRQGNTDTQYF TGTGCCTGGAGTAGACAGGGAAACACAGATACGCAGTATTTT
. TRBJ1-1 TRBD1 TRBV18 CASSPGTGDITVNTEAFF TGTGCCAGCTCACCGGGGACAGGCGATATAACGGTGAACACTGAAGCTTTCTTT
. TRBJ2-1 . TRBV5-1 CASSLAGVYNEQFF TGCGCCAGCAGCTTGGCGGGGGTATACAATGAGCAGTTCTTC
once TRBJ2-7 TRBD2 TRBV24-1 CATSDPTSGSYEQYF TGTGCCACCAGTGACCCGACTAGCGGGAGCTACGAGCAGTACTTC
few TRBJ1-1 TRBD1 TRBV18 CASSPTGWSTEAFF TGTGCCAGCTCACCGACAGGGTGGAGTACTGAAGCTTTCTTT
. TRBJ1-4 . TRBV28 CASNPDSATNEKLFF TGTGCCAGCAACCCGGACAGCGCAACTAATGAAAAACTGTTTTTT
. TRBJ2-4 TRBD1 TRBV3-1/TRBV3-2 CASSQDPYRGKNIQYF TGTGCCAGCAGCCAAGACCCCTACAGGGGCAAAAACATTCAGTACTTC
. TRBJ2-3 TRBD1 TRBV19 CASSIDRGSTDTQYF TGTGCCAGTAGTATTGACAGGGGTAGCACAGATACGCAGTATTTT
once TRBJ1-1 . TRBV5-4 CASSRDMVLNTEAFF TGTGCCAGCAGTCGGGACATGGTGTTGAACACTGAAGCTTTCTTT
. TRBJ2-2 TRBD2 TRBV19 CASSTGGPTNTGELFF TGTGCCAGTAGTACGGGGGGGCCCACGAACACCGGGGAGCTGTTTTTT
. TRBJ2-6 . TRBV5-1 CASSLDGGVLTF TGCGCCAGCAGCTTGGACGGGGGCGTCCTGACTTTC
. TRBJ2-2 . TRBV5-1 CASRSAVNTGELFF TGCGCCAGCAGATCGGCGGTGAACACCGGGGAGCTGTTTTTT
. TRBJ1-5 . TRBV7-9 CASSLSGSQPQHF TGTGCCAGCAGCTTATCAGGCTCTCAGCCCCAGCATTTT
. TRBJ2-3 TRBD2 TRBV5-1 CASSYISGDHDTQYF TGCGCCAGCAGCTATATTAGCGGGGATCACGATACGCAGTATTTT
. TRBJ2-3 TRBD1 TRBV9 CASSVGTGDTDTQYF TGTGCCAGCAGCGTCGGGACAGGGGACACAGATACGCAGTATTTT
. TRBJ2-7 . TRBV27 CASSQSPPGYSYEQYF TGTGCCAGCAGTCAATCCCCGCCAGGGTACTCCTACGAGCAGTACTTC
few TRBJ2-1 TRBD2 TRBV19 CASRALAGGRDEQFF TGTGCCAGTAGGGCACTAGCGGGGGGGAGGGATGAGCAGTTCTTC
. TRBJ2-3 . TRBV5-1 CASSLRLGTGTDTQYF TGCGCCAGCAGCTTGAGGCTGGGTACCGGGACAGATACGCAGTATTTT
. TRBJ1-1 TRBD1 TRBV28 CASSLWDRGTEAFF TGTGCCAGCAGTTTATGGGACAGGGGCACTGAAGCTTTCTTT
. TRBJ2-1 TRBD2 TRBV15 CATSTSTLAGGRTEQFF TGTGCCACCAGCACCTCCACTTTAGCGGGGGGGCGGACTGAGCAGTTCTTC
. TRBJ2-1 . TRBV19 CASSIEQAEYSSYNEQFF TGTGCCAGTAGTATTGAGCAGGCAGAATACAGCTCCTACAATGAGCAGTTCTTC
. TRBJ2-3 . TRBV6-5 CASSYSRESTDTQYF TGTGCCAGCAGTTACTCTCGGGAATCGACAGATACGCAGTATTTT
. TRBJ1-4 TRBD1 TRBV30 CAWSAHRGLEKLFF TGTGCCTGGAGTGCTCACAGGGGGCTTGAAAAACTGTTTTTT